The source of this T cell receptor (beta chain) is a study of early T cells in non-severe SARS-CoV-2 infection. Of note for this clonotype: What it binds is not known.

Each single cDNA molecule received a unique molecular identifier. TCRdb redid the calling of the 5' RACE reads with MiXCR, one entry per CDR3 protein. The repertoire has about 83,000 distinct CDR3 sequences, 10% to 15% of them found once; the top ten carry over 6.5%. The CDR3 has 14 amino acids. J lost 7 bases, V lost 6 bases, and 12 bases had no gene match. Notes on the study in general: Sequences matched to VDJdb favored anti-spike CD8 responses, while private and CD4 specificities were missed.

The rearrangement joins TRBV12-3 or TRBV12-4 to TRBJ2-7; TRBD2 aligns across 7 bases. The sample comprised whole blood. The source is an adult who was a healthcare worker with PCR-confirmed SARS-CoV-2 infection or an uninfected control (not recorded which). The CDR3 region has the DNA TGTGCCAGCAGGCGAGGAAGACTAGCAGGGGAGCAGTACTTC. Translation gives CASRRGRLAGEQYF.